This TCR beta chain was identified during a study of cytomegalovirus exposure and HLA in healthy donors. Study in general: Prior work identified 100 million to 130 million unique TCR beta sequences in 150 million to 200 million T cells. General study points: In a later analysis, compared with equally common non-associated chains, HLA-associated beta chains were more expanded. As a later analysis showed, several of the most significant clusters appeared to be linked to common viral pathogens. A later analysis linked a missense variant in DCLRE1C to the trimming of TCR beta V and J genes.

Germline CDR1 reads SGHVS; CDR2 reads FNYEAQ. Trimming cost V 0 bases and J 1 base, with 10 bases left between them. The CDR3 totals 15 residues. Use of 60 Vbeta and 13 Jbeta primers characterized the PCR. This table comes from immunoSEQ multiplex PCR, and its TCRdb copy is limited to in-frame clones, with some not included. The sample lists around 89,000 clones, 76% occurring once. In the case of this clone: The antigen is undetermined.

The sample was PBMCs. The chain couples TRBV7-6 to TRBJ2-7; possibly TRBD2 for D (5 bases). The TCR sequence derives from a man aged 40-49 years in good health and CMV-seronegative. CDR3 coding DNA: TGTGCCAGCAGCTTAGCGGGAGACTCATCCTACGAGCAGTACTTC. This gives the protein CASSLAGDSSYEQYF. Complete variable domain (other parts from reference TRBV7-6 and TRBJ2-7): GAGVSQSPRYKVTKRGQDVALRCDPISGHVSLYWYRQALGQGPEFLTYFNYEAQQDKSGLPNDRFSAERPEGSISTLTIQRTEQRDSAMYRCASSLAGDSSYEQYFGPGTRLTVT.